The present entry profiles one T cell receptor beta chain with its context. The antigen remains unidentified. Germline lookup yields CDR1 SGHTA and CDR2 FQGNSA. With 0 bases removed from V and 8 bases from J, the gap between germline ends came to 5 bases. The CDR3 extends over 13 amino acids. Profiling relied on immunoSEQ multiplex PCR, and the TCRdb table lists in-frame clones only, not all of them. Of over 95,000 clones in the sample, 58% were seen once. The data were obtained in a study of cytotoxic CD8 clonotypes in ibrutinib-treated CLL. The study's findings and limits: At ibrutinib response, clonality increased, and at progression it declined back toward baseline.

Sequences were derived from PBMCs, sampled after 24 months of ibrutinib treatment. The rearrangement links TRBV7-2 to TRBJ1-6; D remains unclear. The TCR originated in a human donor with chronic lymphocytic leukemia. The CDR3 DNA is TGTGCCAGCAGCTTAGCTGGAGATTCACCCCTCCACTTT. The encoded protein is CASSLAGDSPLHF.